This T cell receptor beta chain appears in the sequencing data of a study of radiotherapy plus CTLA-4 blockade in lung cancer. Overall study results and limits: In blood, early T cell clone dynamics reportedly predicted response best, together with interferon-beta. An expansion of tumor-derived TCR clones occurred in blood after radiotherapy plus ipilimumab.

J was trimmed by 2 bases and V by 6 bases; bases with no gene match: 7. The CDR3 loop spans 15 amino acids. Germline CDR1 and CDR2: MNHNS and SASEGT. In the case of this clone: Antigen unknown.

The table came from immunoSEQ multiplex PCR; TCRdb's copy has only in-frame clones and leaves some out. The sample has approximately 67,000 clones, over 80% seen once. Material: peripheral blood, obtained from a patient treated with radiotherapy plus ipilimumab. The TCR comes from a human donor with non-small cell lung cancer who had a partial response to radiotherapy plus ipilimumab. This chain links TRBV6-1 with TRBJ2-1; 7 bases align to TRBD1. CDR3 sequence: CASRQQGNPYNEQFF. CDR3 nucleotide sequence: TGTGCCAGCAGACAACAGGGGAATCCCTACAATGAGCAGTTCTTC.